This T cell receptor (beta chain) was identified during a study of T cells in narcolepsy (dated by TCRdb to 2016 to 2018). Regarding the complete study: Patients with narcolepsy type 1 or type 2 (NT1, NT2) and healthy control donors were enrolled in the study. The study sought autoreactive T cells targeting hypocretin neuron self-antigens (hypocretin, TRIB2) in narcolepsy patients, using TCR Vbeta sequencing to track clonotypes in blood and CSF.

Library creation used the immunoSEQ multiplex PCR assay. In its TCRdb copy, this immuneACCESS table keeps in-frame sequences only and misses some clones. Where compared with another copy, unresolved V genes explain less than half of these, and the others have no known cause. The sample profile shows about 33,000 clones; 85% to 90% of them were found once. 1% to 1.5% of the sample lies in the top ten. The investigation overall reported the following: Certain blood memory CD4+ repertoires from patients and controls had no sequences that matched autoreactive T cell clones. Plots that compared CSF and blood CD4+ T cell clonotypes from the same patient highlighted HCRT-specific and TRIB2-specific autoreactive clonotypes. Autoreactive clonotypes were reported to be detected serially in the blood of the same patients and of different patients, but not in the blood of healthy controls. Patients and controls had comparable numbers of sequenced blood memory CD4+ clonotypes, averaging about 39,000 and 30,000, respectively.

For TCR Vbeta sequencing, memory CD4+ T cells were sorted ex vivo from the peripheral blood of narcolepsy patients and healthy controls. CDR1 LNHDA and CDR2 SQIVND were looked up in the germline V gene (reference sequence). The CDR3 runs 12 amino acids, cysteine and phenylalanine included. Only the CDR3 part of the read is kept: 36 bases, read in frame from the first base. V was cut back by 5 bases and J by 4 bases, leaving a gap of 7 bases between them. This clone showed up just once. Its antigen remains undetermined. Nothing much larger sits one base from this clone, and base qualities are not available.

The source material was CD45RA- memory CD4+ T cells from PBMCs. What this sample's cell subset or site label stands for: memory T cells sorted ex vivo from peripheral blood. The chain is assembled from TRBV19 and TRBJ2-3; a weak D assignment points to TRBD2 (5 bases agree). The TCR comes from a human donor with narcolepsy. The CDR3 corresponds to CASSPGSDTQYF. The DNA sequence follows: TGTGCCAGTAGTCCGGGGTCAGATACGCAGTATTTT.